The 15 T cell receptor beta chains given below trace back to one sample, sequenced in a study of cytomegalovirus exposure and HLA in healthy donors. The PCR employed 60 Vbeta primers together with 13 Jbeta primers. Assay used: immunoSEQ multiplex PCR; TCRdb lists only in-frame clones, some missing. The repertoire holds about 140,000 clones, 61% seen once, with over 1.5% in the top ten. Sequencing was performed on PBMCs. The receptors were sampled from a male donor in good health and CMV-seronegative.

This clone was recorded a few times. V is TRBV7-9 and J is TRBJ1-1; possibly TRBD1 for D (5 bases). Germline-derived CDR1 and CDR2 are SEHNR and FQNEAQ (reference sequence). The V gene lost 5 bases and the J gene lost 5 bases, with 12 bases spanning the gap. The CDR3 has 13 residues. This CDR3 is CASSRGRGTEAFF. In DNA form, the CDR3 reads TGTGCCAGCAGCCGAGGCCGGGGGACTGAAGCTTTCTTT.

This chain connects TRBV9 to TRBJ1-4; 8 bases agree with TRBD1. Germline-derived CDR1 and CDR2 are SGDLS and YYNGEE. Trimming took 1 base from V and 0 from J; bases not matched to a gene: 5. The CDR3 extends over 17 amino acids. The chain's CDR3 is CASSVTGDRTTNEKLFF. The CDR3 nucleotides are TGTGCCAGCAGCGTAACTGGGGACAGGACAACTAATGAAAAACTGTTTTTT. The whole variable domain, filled in from reference TRBV9 and TRBJ1-4, reads DSGVTQTPKHLITATGQRVTLRCSPRSGDLSVYWYQQSLDQGLQFLIQYYNGEERAKGNILERFSAQQFPDLHSELNLSSLELGDSALYFCASSVTGDRTTNEKLFFGSGTQLSVL.

J is TRBJ1-2 and V is TRBV28, with no clear D. V lost 7 bases and J 3 bases, leaving 9 bases between the germline ends. In germline, CDR1 is MDHEN, CDR2 SYDVKM. CDR3 size: 12 residues. CDR3 in amino acids: CASTRGDYGYTF. CDR3 nucleotide sequence: TGTGCCAGCACCCGGGGTGACTATGGCTACACCTTC.

This clone was recorded once. V usage is TRBV19 and J usage is TRBJ1-2; D perhaps matches TRBD1 (6 bases). CDR1 and CDR2 from the germline V gene are LNHDA and SQIVND (reference sequence). The CDR3 has 13 amino acids. V shed 3 bases and J shed 5 bases, with 10 bases lying between them. The CDR3 DNA reads TGTGCCAGTAGTATTCCGCAGGGGTATGGCTACACCTTC. This encodes CASSIPQGYGYTF.

As for this clone: The conserved phenylalanine or tryptophan normally closing the CDR3 is absent here, so this likely arose from a read error. The rearrangement uses TRBV18 and TRBJ1-1, with D tentatively TRBD1 (5 bases). This CDR3 is built from 15 residues. V dropped 0 bases and J dropped 1 base, with 9 bases sitting between them. Looked up from germline, CDR1 is KGHSH and CDR2 is LQKENI. The DNA for the CDR3 is TGTGCCAGCTCACCACCCGCGGGGCGGAACACTGAAGCTTTCCTT. Its protein is CASSPPAGRNTEAFL.

This chain joins TRBV12-5 and TRBJ2-5, with D unclear. Germline V gene data show CDR1 as LGHNT and CDR2 as FRNRAP. Deletions cut 3 bases from V and 5 bases from J, with 13 bases between. CDR3 length equals 14 residues. CDR3 residues: CASGLNGGAETQYF. DNA for the CDR3: TGTGCTAGTGGTTTAAATGGCGGAGCGGAGACCCAGTACTTC.

This clone was seen a handful of times. The V call is TRBV6-6, the J call TRBJ2-4; possible D gene TRBD2, 5 bases. Trimming removed 6 bases at V and 0 bases at J, with 12 bases between. CDR3 size: 15 residues. CDR1 is MNHNY, CDR2 SVGAGI, per germline (reference sequence). The chain's CDR3 is CASSPSGLAKNIQYF. As DNA, the CDR3 is TGTGCCAGCAGCCCCTCCGGACTAGCCAAAAACATTCAGTACTTC.

V gene TRBV5-1 combines with J gene TRBJ2-7; 11 positions match TRBD2. The CDR3 length is 16 residues. Germline CDR1 is SGHRS and CDR2 is YFSETQ. The junction had 11 bases not matched to a gene; V was cut back by 5 bases and J by 4 bases. DNA of the CDR3: TGCGCCAGCAGGCCTAGACTAGCGGGGCGCAGATACGAGCAGTACTTC. Its translation is CASRPRLAGRRYEQYF.

This clone showed up just a few times. The chain is built from TRBV5-4 and TRBJ1-2, with TRBD1 matching over 7 bases. CDR1 is SGHNT and CDR2 is YYREEE in the germline V gene (reference sequence). This CDR3 contains 14 residues. With 3 bases clipped from V and 3 bases from J, the junction kept 5 bases outside the gene matches. The CDR3 region is CASSSDREDYGYTF. CDR3 bases: TGTGCCAGCAGCTCCGACAGGGAGGACTATGGCTACACCTTC.

The J gene is TRBJ2-7, the V gene TRBV20-1; D uncertain. The CDR3 spans 10 residues. Trimming removed 4 bases from V and 7 bases from J, with 8 bases in between. Germline values: CDR1 DFQATT, CDR2 SNEGSKA (reference sequence). CDR3 sequence reads: CSATPGEQYF. The CDR3 bases are TGCAGTGCTACGCCCGGGGAGCAGTACTTC.

This clone was recorded a few times. The same CDR3 is also encoded by other DNA sequences in this sample. This chain links TRBV18 with TRBJ2-1; D is ambiguous. V was shortened by 0 bases and J by 6 bases, with 3 bases between the two germline ends. The V gene's germline CDR1 is KGHSH and CDR2 LQKENI. CDR3 length equals 12 residues. Written as DNA, the CDR3 is TGTGCCAGCTCACCACCACTCAATGAGCAGTTCTTC. Protein: CASSPPLNEQFF.

V gene TRBV2 combines with J gene TRBJ2-7; tentatively, D is TRBD1 (7 bases). The CDR3 has 13 amino acids. The germline V gene encodes CDR1 SNHLY and CDR2 FYNNEI. The germline V and J ends were trimmed by 4 bases and 5 bases, with 12 bases remaining between them. As DNA, the CDR3 is TGTGCCAGCAGTGTAGACAGGGAGGACGAGCAGTACTTC. It translates to CASSVDREDEQYF.

The rearrangement links TRBV11-1 to TRBJ2-7, with 9 bases that match TRBD2. Germline lookup yields CDR1 SGHAT and CDR2 FQDESV (reference sequence). V shed 6 bases, J shed 7 bases, and the junction held 16 bases outside the gene matches. CDR3 length equals 16 residues. The CDR3 bases are TGTGCCAGCAGTCCCATATGGCTAGCGGGGTCGAGGGAGCAGTACTTC. Encoded protein: CASSPIWLAGSREQYF.

The rearrangement links TRBV7-2 to TRBJ1-6; D is uncertain. The CDR3 sequence is 14 residues long. V gave up 4 bases and J gave up 7 bases, with 11 bases separating them. The germline CDR1 and CDR2 sequences are SGHTA and FQGNSA. The CDR3 nucleotides are TGTGCCAGCAGCTCCGGGATATCCAATTCACCCCTCCACTTT. Protein sequence: CASSSGISNSPLHF.

The chain links TRBV4-1 to TRBJ1-5; tentative D call: TRBD1 (6 bases). Germline CDR1 reads MGHRA; CDR2 reads YSYEKL. V was pared by 1 base and J by 5 bases, with 15 bases between. This CDR3 has 16 amino acids. This CDR3 reads CASSQGIGGVDQPQHF. CDR3 nucleotide sequence: TGCGCCAGCAGCCAAGGTATAGGGGGGGTCGATCAGCCCCAGCATTTT.